The 18 T cell receptor beta chains given below trace back to one sample, sequenced in a study of shared clonotypes between healthy human individuals. The naive CD8 subset, CD45RO-negative cells positively selected for CCR7, excluded terminally differentiated effector memory CD45RA+ cells. TCRdb's table, derived via immunoSEQ multiplex PCR, lists solely in-frame clones and lacks some. The sample lists around 2.1 million clones, approximately 94% occurring once. The sample taken for sequencing was naive CD8+ T cells from PBMCs. These TCRs come from a young man in good health. Some clones in this sample may be carry-over from other donors' samples.

J is TRBJ1-4 and V is TRBV9; D perhaps matches TRBD1 (6 bases). Germline CDR1 reads SGDLS; CDR2 reads YYNGEE. V shed 0 bases and J shed 4 bases, with 31 bases lying between them. The CDR3 runs to 22 residues. This CDR3 is CASSVAALDLTGPRKGNEKLFF. The DNA of the CDR3 is TGTGCCAGCAGCGTAGCAGCCCTCGATCTGACAGGACCCCGCAAGGGTAATGAAAAACTGTTTTTT.

The V gene is TRBV9, the J gene TRBJ2-2; 8 bases are shared with TRBD1. The CDR3 covers 17 residues. CDR1 is SGDLS and CDR2 is YYNGEE in the germline V gene. The junction had 8 bases not matched to a gene; V was cut back by 0 bases and J by 4 bases. The CDR3 sequence: CASSVVPQGAVTGELFF. The CDR3 region has the DNA TGTGCCAGCAGCGTAGTTCCGCAGGGGGCGGTCACCGGGGAGCTGTTTTTT.

The J gene is TRBJ2-7, the V gene TRBV4-1; D is possibly TRBD1 (5 bases). The CDR3 runs to 15 residues. Germline V gene sequence: CDR1 MGHRA, CDR2 YSYEKL. The ends were cut back, 4 bases at V and 4 bases at J, with 17 bases in the middle. CDR3 DNA sequence: TGCGCCAGCAGCCTTGACCTTGGCAGGGTGTACGAGCAGTACTTC. This codes for CASSLDLGRVYEQYF.

The chain joins TRBV12-5 to TRBJ2-1, with 8 bases that match TRBD1. CDR3 length: 16 residues. Trimming removed 4 bases from V and 5 bases from J; junction bases left unmatched: 10. Germline-derived CDR1 and CDR2 are LGHNT and FRNRAP. The CDR3 sequence: CASGYPGTGPHNEQFF. For the CDR3, the DNA is TGTGCTAGTGGTTACCCCGGGACAGGTCCCCACAATGAGCAGTTCTTC.

The chain combines TRBV27 with TRBJ2-1, with D unresolved. Germline CDR1 is MNHEY and CDR2 is SMNVEV (reference sequence). This CDR3 spans 17 amino acids. Trimming shortened V by 6 bases and J by 10 bases, and 28 bases separated the two germline ends. CDR3 sequence (DNA): TGTGCCAGCAGCTTAGGTTTTCCAATGTCAGGCATCGGAGAGCAGTTCTTC. This gives the protein CASSLGFPMSGIGEQFF.

The genes are TRBV6-5 and TRBJ2-2, with TRBD2 identical over 14 bases. The CDR3 sequence is 16 residues long. After removal of 4 bases from V and 8 bases from J, the junction contained 6 bases not matched to a gene. From germline, CDR1 is MNHEY and CDR2 SVGAGI. The CDR3 sequence: CASSFGLAGGGGELFF. As DNA, the CDR3 is TGTGCCAGCAGTTTCGGACTAGCGGGAGGTGGGGGGGAGCTGTTTTTT.

The rearrangement links TRBV6-1 to TRBJ1-4; a weak D match, TRBD1 (6 bases). The ends were cut back, 8 bases at V and 0 bases at J, with 13 bases in the middle. CDR1 is MNHNS, CDR2 SASEGT, per germline. The CDR3 extends over 15 amino acids. CDR3 region: CASGRTASTNEKLFF. The CDR3 DNA sequence: TGTGCCAGCGGACGGACAGCCTCAACTAATGAAAAACTGTTTTTT.

This clone was seen only once. V is TRBV27 and J is TRBJ1-1; 8 bases fit TRBD1. The CDR3 contains 15 residues. CDR1 MNHEY and CDR2 SMNVEV come from the germline V gene (reference sequence). Unmatched junction bases numbered 10, after V lost 6 bases and J lost 4 bases. The CDR3 region is CASSTTGTGPTEAFF. The CDR3 coding sequence is TGTGCCAGCAGCACAACCGGGACAGGACCCACTGAAGCTTTCTTT.

V and J are TRBV28 and TRBJ2-1; TRBD2 is a possible D gene (6 bases). The CDR3 runs to 13 residues. V gave up 5 bases and J gave up 4 bases, with 9 bases separating them. CDR1 and CDR2 from the germline V gene are MDHEN and SYDVKM. The CDR3 region is CASSRGFYNEQFF. The DNA of the CDR3 is TGTGCCAGCAGTCGGGGGTTTTACAATGAGCAGTTCTTC.

The chain recombines TRBV27 with TRBJ1-5; perhaps TRBD1 as D (6 bases). Trimming left V 9 bases short and J 6 bases short, with 21 bases between. The CDR3 extends over 15 amino acids. The germline CDR1 and CDR2 sequences are MNHEY and SMNVEV (reference sequence). CDR3 sequence (DNA): TGTGCCAGTAGAGGGCGGGGGGCTGAGGGTCAGCCCCAGCATTTT. Its translation is CASRGRGAEGQPQHF.

This chain joins TRBV6-6 and TRBJ2-2; 8 nucleotides align to TRBD1. CDR1 MNHNY and CDR2 SVGAGI come from the germline V gene (reference sequence). This CDR3 has 14 residues. The trim removed 6 bases at V and 6 bases at J, leaving 6 bases unmatched. Written as DNA, the CDR3 is TGTGCCAGCAGAACCCGGACAGGGCCCGGGGAGCTGTTTTTT. Translation gives CASRTRTGPGELFF.

The chain couples TRBV19 to TRBJ2-7, with 13 bases fitting TRBD2. There are 15 residues in the CDR3. The trim removed 6 bases at V and 7 bases at J, leaving 9 bases unmatched. Germline CDR1 and CDR2: LNHDA and SQIVND (reference sequence). The DNA of the CDR3 is TGTGCCAGTAGACCCAATGGACTAGCGGGAGAGGAGCAGTACTTC. Translation gives CASRPNGLAGEEQYF.

The chain couples TRBV28 to TRBJ2-1; 12 bases fit TRBD2. V shed 6 bases, J shed 8 bases, and the junction held 11 bases outside the gene matches. The CDR3 has 16 amino acids. Germline lookup yields CDR1 MDHEN and CDR2 SYDVKM. CDR3 amino acids: CASSSLAGGFSDEQFF. CDR3 coding DNA: TGTGCCAGCAGCTCACTAGCGGGAGGATTTTCGGATGAGCAGTTCTTC.

The rearrangement joins TRBV15 to TRBJ2-1; perhaps D is TRBD1 or TRBD2 (6 bases each). The CDR3 covers 11 residues. Trimming stripped 8 bases from V and 7 bases from J, with 9 bases between. Germline values: CDR1 LNHNV, CDR2 YYDKDF (reference sequence). CDR3 amino acids: CATRGTNEQFF. The CDR3 DNA sequence: TGTGCCACCCGCGGGACAAATGAGCAGTTCTTC. The complete variable domain, with remaining parts taken from reference TRBV15 and TRBJ2-1, reads DAMVIQNPRYQVTQFGKPVTLSCSQTLNHNVMYWYQQKSSQAPKLLFHYYDKDFNNEADTPDNFQSRRPNTSFCFLDIRSPGLGDTAMYLCATRGTNEQFFGPGTRLTVL.

A single count supports this clone. This chain uses TRBV4-1 with TRBJ2-5; 8 bases are shared with TRBD2. The DNA end favors TRBJ2-7, so the J call may be wrong. Germline V lookup: CDR1 MGHRA, CDR2 YSYEKL. The CDR3 has 15 residues. CDR3 loop: CASSEAGDKFLEQYF. The CDR3 region has the DNA TGCGCCAGCAGCGAAGCGGGGGACAAGTTTCTCGAGCAGTACTTC.

J is TRBJ2-3 and V is TRBV11-2; D gene ambiguous. V dropped 1 base and J dropped 1 base, with 12 bases sitting between them. The germline CDR1 and CDR2 sequences are SGHAT and FQNNGV. There are 16 residues in the CDR3. CDR3 sequence: CASSLGLRFGTDTQYF. CDR3 DNA: TGTGCCAGCAGCTTAGGGCTCCGGTTTGGCACAGATACGCAGTATTTT.

This chain connects TRBV7-9 to TRBJ2-7; D remains ambiguous. This CDR3 has 15 amino acids. Germline V lookup: CDR1 SEHNR, CDR2 FQNEAQ (reference sequence). Trimming left V 5 bases short and J 3 bases short, with 17 bases between. CDR3 nucleotides: TGTGCCAGCAGCCCCCCAATAGACGGTCGCTACGAGCAGTACTTC. It translates to CASSPPIDGRYEQYF. The entire variable domain, with the rest obtained from reference TRBV7-9 and TRBJ2-7, is as follows: DTGVSQNPRHKITKRGQNVTFRCDPISEHNRLYWYRQTLGQGPEFLTYFQNEAQLEKSRLLSDRFSAERPKGSFSTLEIQRTEQGDSAMYLCASSPPIDGRYEQYFGPGTRLTVT.

The rearrangement links TRBV14 to TRBJ1-4; weak D call: TRBD1 (5 bases). This CDR3 has 15 residues. Germline CDR1 is SGHDN and CDR2 is FVKESK. V was pared by 0 bases and J by 4 bases, with 9 bases between. CDR3 amino acids: CASSQERGFNEKLFF. Written as DNA, the CDR3 is TGTGCCAGCAGCCAAGAAAGGGGATTTAATGAAAAACTGTTTTTT. Supplemented by reference TRBV14 and TRBJ1-4, the full variable domain reads EAGVTQFPSHSVIEKGQTVTLRCDPISGHDNLYWYRRVMGKEIKFLLHFVKESKQDESGMPNNRFLAERTGGTYSTLKVQPAELEDSGVYFCASSQERGFNEKLFFGSGTQLSVL.